This T cell receptor beta chain derives from a study of T cells in Graves' hyperthyroidism and ophthalmopathy. There are a few counts of this clonotype. Its antigen is undetermined. From RNA transcripts, TCR beta CDR3 regions were amplified. HTBI primers were employed in a first-round RT-PCR of the TCR CDR3. Using its own MiXCR run on the multiplex PCR reads, TCRdb lists one record per CDR3 protein. The sample yields around 500,000 distinct CDR3 sequences, roughly 22% seen once. CDR3 length: 14 residues. The V end was cut by 6 bases, the J end by 5 bases, with 16 bases between. Germline-derived CDR1 and CDR2 are LNHDA and SQIVND (reference sequence). Study observations and caveats: Most clonotypes expanded in the thyroid (above 0.001) were also present in blood.

The chain joins TRBV19 to TRBJ1-1, with D tentatively TRBD1 (5 bases). This TCR was recovered from a woman in her 70s with Graves' ophthalmopathy. Sequencing used blood. DNA of the CDR3: TGTGCCAGTAGATATCGGGACTTTTGGACTGAAGCTTTCTTT. It specifies CASRYRDFWTEAFF.